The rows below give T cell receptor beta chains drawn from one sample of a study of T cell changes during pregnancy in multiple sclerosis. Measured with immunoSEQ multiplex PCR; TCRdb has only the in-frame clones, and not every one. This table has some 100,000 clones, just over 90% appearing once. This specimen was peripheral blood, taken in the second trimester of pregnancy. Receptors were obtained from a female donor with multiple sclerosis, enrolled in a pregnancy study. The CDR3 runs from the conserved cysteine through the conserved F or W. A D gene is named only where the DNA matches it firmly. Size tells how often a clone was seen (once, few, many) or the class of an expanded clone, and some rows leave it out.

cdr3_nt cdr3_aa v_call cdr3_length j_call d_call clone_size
TGCGCCAGCAGAAAGGACAGATCCTCCTCTGGGGCCAACGTCCTGACTTTC CASRKDRSSSGANVLTF TRBV5-1 17 TRBJ2-6 - -
TGTGCCAGCAGCTTATGGGGCACCTACGAGCAGTACTTC CASSLWGTYEQYF TRBV7-9 13 TRBJ2-7 - -
TGTGCCAGTAGTTCGACGGACAGGGCCAAAAACATTCAGTACTTC CASSSTDRAKNIQYF TRBV19 15 TRBJ2-4 TRBD1 -
TGTGCCAGCAGTTTAGGGGGCACGCTAGGACGGCCCTACGAGCAGTACTTC CASSLGGTLGRPYEQYF TRBV27 17 TRBJ2-7 - once
TGTGCCAGCAGCTTAATGGGACAGTATGGCTACACCTTC CASSLMGQYGYTF TRBV7-2 13 TRBJ1-2 TRBD1 once
TGTGCCAGCAGCTTGGGGAGGACTGAAGCTTTCTTT CASSLGRTEAFF TRBV5-5 12 TRBJ1-1 - -
TGCGCCAGCAGCTTGGGGGAGCCGCCAGATACGCAGTATTTT CASSLGEPPDTQYF TRBV5-1 14 TRBJ2-3 - once
TGTGCCAGCAGTTTATTTTCCGGGACTAGCGGGAGTTCAGATACGCAGTATTTT CASSLFSGTSGSSDTQYF TRBV28 18 TRBJ2-3 TRBD2 -
TGTGTCAGAAGCCCCTCAAGTGGAGGGTACGGTGAAGCTTTCTTT CVRSPSSGGYGEAFF TRBV7-5 15 TRBJ1-1 - -
TGTGCCAGCAGCTTAGGACAGAACACTGAAGCTTTCTTT CASSLGQNTEAFF TRBV7-6 13 TRBJ1-1 - -
TGTGCCAGCAGTACCGGACTAGCGCCTAGCACAGATACGCAGTATTTT CASSTGLAPSTDTQYF TRBV27 16 TRBJ2-3 TRBD2 -
TGTGCCAGTAGTATAGGCAGCTCCTACGAGCAGTACTTC CASSIGSSYEQYF TRBV19 13 TRBJ2-7 - -
TGTGCCAGCAGCACCGGGACAGGGGCGAAGAATGAGCAGTTCTTC CASSTGTGAKNEQFF TRBV2 15 TRBJ2-1 TRBD1 -
TGTGCCAGCAGCTTAACGAAAGACAGGGGTTATAGCAATCAGCCCCAGCATTTT CASSLTKDRGYSNQPQHF TRBV7-3 18 TRBJ1-5 TRBD1 -
TGTGCCACCAAATCTAGCGGGGGTAGGAATGAGCAGTTCTTC CATKSSGGRNEQFF TRBV7-9 14 TRBJ2-1 TRBD2 -
TGTGCCAGCTCACCCACAGGGGGAGAGACCCAGTACTTC CASSPTGGETQYF TRBV18 13 TRBJ2-5 TRBD1 -
TGTGCCAGCAGCTTGGGACAGGGACACACCGGGGAGCTGTTTTTT CASSLGQGHTGELFF TRBV5-4 15 TRBJ2-2 TRBD1 -
TGTGCCAGTAGTCGACCCCGGGACAGGGGAGAGGAAAAACTGTTTTTT CASSRPRDRGEEKLFF TRBV19 16 TRBJ1-4 TRBD1 -
TGTGCCAGTAGTACGAGCTTCGGGAGGCAAGAGACCCAGTACTTC CASSTSFGRQETQYF TRBV19 15 TRBJ2-5 TRBD2 once
TGTGCCAGCAGTGAAGAGGAGGGGAGGAAGACCCAGTACTTC CASSEEEGRKTQYF TRBV6-1 14 TRBJ2-5 - few
TGTGCCAGTAGTCTGACCCGGACAGGGGCGAATAATTCACCCCTCCACTTT CASSLTRTGANNSPLHF TRBV19 17 TRBJ1-6 TRBD1 -
TGTGCCAGCAGTAGTTCGCAGGGTGAGCTCTCGGAGCCCCAGCATTTT CASSSSQGELSEPQHF TRBV27 16 TRBJ1-5 - -
TGTGCCAGCAGTGAGGAAGTGGCTAGCGTAAGGGATGAGCAGTTCTTC CASSEEVASVRDEQFF TRBV6-1 16 TRBJ2-1 - -
TGTGCCTGGGCTCAGGACAGATCTGGGGCCAACGTCCTGACTTTC CAWAQDRSGANVLTF TRBV30 15 TRBJ2-6 - -
TGTGCCAGCAGCTTGGGACAGAATGGGGTAAAGGAGACCCAGTACTTC CASSLGQNGVKETQYF TRBV5-4 16 TRBJ2-5 - -
TGTGCCAGCAGCCCGGACTCCCTCTACAATGAGCAGTTCTTC CASSPDSLYNEQFF TRBV7-2 14 TRBJ2-1 - -
TGTGCCAGCAGCCAAGATACGGGCTTTGCAGGGGAGAACTATGGCTACACCTTC CASSQDTGFAGENYGYTF TRBV4-2 18 TRBJ1-2 - -
TGTGCCACCAGCAGAGATAGAGTGAACACTGAAGCTTTCTTT CATSRDRVNTEAFF TRBV15 14 TRBJ1-1 - -
TGTGCCAGCAGCCTGACCACGGGCCCCGGGGGTGAAAAACTGTTTTTT CASSLTTGPGGEKLFF TRBV7-8 16 TRBJ1-4 - -
TGTGCCAGTAGTATGTCCCGACTGCTCGCTCCGCAGCCCCAGCATTTT CASSMSRLLAPQPQHF TRBV19 16 TRBJ1-5 - once
TGTGCCACCCGCACTTCGGGAACTGAAGCTTTCTTT CATRTSGTEAFF TRBV2 12 TRBJ1-1 - few
TGCGCCAGCAGCTACCAGACAGGGGGGATGTCCTACAATGAGCAGTTCTTC CASSYQTGGMSYNEQFF TRBV5-1 17 TRBJ2-1 TRBD1 -
TGTGCCAGCAGTTTAAATATCGGGGACTCCTACAATGAGCAGTTCTTC CASSLNIGDSYNEQFF TRBV27 16 TRBJ2-1 - -
TGTGCCTGGAGTGTACTGACAGGGCGGGAATATGGCTACACCTTC CAWSVLTGREYGYTF TRBV30 15 TRBJ1-2 TRBD1 -
TGTGCCAGCAGCCCGGACAGGGGAGTTCCGTGGGAGCAGTACTTC CASSPDRGVPWEQYF TRBV5-4 15 TRBJ2-7 TRBD1 -
TGTGCCAGCAGCCTTTCTAGGGGCCTAATGAACTCTGGGGCCAACGTCCTGACTTTC CASSLSRGLMNSGANVLTF TRBV11-2 19 TRBJ2-6 - -
TGTGCCAGCAGCCAAGTCGGTCAGGGCGGAGGCTACACCTTC CASSQVGQGGGYTF TRBV14 14 TRBJ1-2 - -